These 20 T cell receptor beta chains originate from one sample sequenced in a study of beta chain features in type 1 diabetes. Of the isolated RNA, all was reverse transcribed, and so the sequenced material was expressed TCRB transcripts. Some clones are missing from TCRdb's copy, which holds only in-frame ones; the method was immunoSEQ multiplex PCR. The sample yields about 140,000 clones, over 8% seen once. Sequencing was carried out using central memory CD4+ T cells from blood. These receptors were taken from a woman between 40 and 50 years old in good health.

There are a few counts of this clone. V usage is TRBV14 and J usage is TRBJ1-2, with D maybe TRBD1 (6 bases). Between the trimmed V and J ends, which lost 5 bases and 7 bases, there was a span of 11 bases. The CDR3 consists of 12 residues. Germline-derived CDR1 and CDR2 are SGHDN and FVKESK. CDR3 amino acids: CASSLYRVGYTF. DNA of the CDR3: TGTGCCAGCAGCTTGTACAGGGTTGGCTACACCTTC. The full variable domain, completed using reference TRBV14 and TRBJ1-2, is EAGVTQFPSHSVIEKGQTVTLRCDPISGHDNLYWYRRVMGKEIKFLLHFVKESKQDESGMPNNRFLAERTGGTYSTLKVQPAELEDSGVYFCASSLYRVGYTFGSGTRLTVV.

This clone showed up many times. V and J are TRBV23-1 and TRBJ2-7; D may be TRBD1 (6 bases). TRBV23-1 is given ORF status, its function remaining uncertain. This CDR3 is built from 15 residues. Trimming shortened V by 7 bases and J by 5 bases, and 21 bases separated the two germline ends. The CDR3 reads CASIKTPQGNHEQYF. The CDR3 region has the DNA TGCGCCAGCATTAAAACTCCCCAGGGGAACCACGAGCAGTACTTC.

This clone was counted at least ten times. This CDR3 reads CASSPGLAGGGYNEQFF. The CDR3, as DNA: TGCGCCAGCAGCCCGGGTTTAGCGGGGGGAGGTTACAATGAGCAGTTCTTC. The chain employs TRBV5-1 and TRBJ2-1; 10 bases fit TRBD2. CDR1 and CDR2 from the germline V gene are SGHRS and YFSETQ. J gave up 4 bases and V 4 bases, and 11 bases lay outside the gene matches. The CDR3 loop spans 17 amino acids.

This clone turned up a few times. The J gene is TRBJ2-1, the V gene TRBV9, with D possibly being TRBD2 (5 bases). CDR3 size: 14 residues. V was shortened by 5 bases and J by 9 bases, with 18 bases between the two germline ends. Germline CDR1 and CDR2: SGDLS and YYNGEE. The CDR3: CASSVGLVGGEQFF. The CDR3, as DNA: TGTGCCAGCAGTGTCGGGCTGGTTGGAGGTGAGCAGTTCTTC. Using reference TRBV9 and TRBJ2-1 for the parts outside the CDR3, the full variable domain is DSGVTQTPKHLITATGQRVTLRCSPRSGDLSVYWYQQSLDQGLQFLIQYYNGEERAKGNILERFSAQQFPDLHSELNLSSLELGDSALYFCASSVGLVGGEQFFGPGTRLTVL.

The chain has TRBV5-6 and TRBJ2-2, with 7 nucleotides matching TRBD1. Germline V CDR1 and CDR2: SGHDT, YYEEEE. The CDR3 covers 15 residues. Trimming cost V 5 bases and J 0 bases; bases outside gene matches: 4. The CDR3 is CASRQGYSNTGELFF. For the CDR3, the DNA is TGTGCCAGCAGACAGGGGTATTCGAACACCGGGGAGCTGTTTTTT.

V and J are TRBV6-5 and TRBJ1-3; 10 bases are a match to TRBD1. The J segment lost 6 bases and the V segment lost 3 bases, leaving 2 bases of the junction unmatched. The CDR3 runs 14 residues. Looked up from germline, CDR1 is MNHEY and CDR2 is SVGAGI. As DNA, the CDR3 is TGTGCCAGCAGTTATGGACAGGGGGAAAACACCATATATTTT. The encoded protein is CASSYGQGENTIYF.

The chain links TRBV6-1 to TRBJ2-2; 8 bases line up with TRBD1. CDR1 and CDR2 from the germline V gene are MNHNS and SASEGT. This CDR3 has 14 residues. With V trimmed by 6 bases and J by 7 bases, 7 bases remained unmatched. Here the CDR3 DNA reads TGTGCCAGCAGCCCCAGGACAGGGAACGGGGAGCTGTTTTTT. Translating it yields CASSPRTGNGELFF.

The genes are TRBV27 and TRBJ2-3, with a weak D call TRBD2 (6 bases). Germline V lookup: CDR1 MNHEY, CDR2 SMNVEV (reference sequence). The CDR3 sequence is 14 residues long. V shed 3 bases and J shed 3 bases, with 10 bases lying between them. In DNA form, the CDR3 reads TGTGCCAGCAGTTTGGCGCTAGCGACAGATACGCAGTATTTT. This gives the protein CASSLALATDTQYF.

The rearrangement uses TRBV4-3 and TRBJ2-3; 12 positions match TRBD2. Germline assignment: CDR1 LGHNA and CDR2 YSLEER. Losses at the gene ends were 1 base for V and 1 base for J; bases not matched to a gene: 0. The CDR3 has 16 amino acids. The CDR3 region is CASSQGLAGGTDTQYF. Here the CDR3 DNA reads TGCGCCAGCAGCCAAGGACTAGCGGGGGGCACAGATACGCAGTATTTT.

The rearrangement uses TRBV30 and TRBJ1-4; a possible D gene is TRBD1 (6 bases). Germline V gene sequence: CDR1 GTSNPN, CDR2 SVGIG (reference sequence). The CDR3 length is 17 residues. The V end was cut by 0 bases, the J end by 3 bases, with 17 bases between. CDR3 amino acids: CAWSVWDTWKANEKLFF. DNA of the CDR3: TGTGCCTGGAGTGTATGGGACACATGGAAAGCTAATGAAAAACTGTTTTTT.

The V gene is TRBV13, the J gene TRBJ1-2, with TRBD1 matching over 9 bases. This CDR3 contains 14 residues. V lost 5 bases to trimming and J lost 1 base; unmatched junction nucleotides: 2. Germline values: CDR1 PRHDT, CDR2 FYEKMQ (reference sequence). The CDR3 coding sequence is TGTGCCAGCAGCACGGGACAGGGTAACTATGGCTACACCTTC. This encodes CASSTGQGNYGYTF.

This clone was counted only a few times. The genes are TRBV28 and TRBJ2-5; 7 bases fit TRBD1. The CDR3 has 14 amino acids. V dropped 2 bases and J dropped 5; count of bases not matched to a gene: 5. Germline CDR1 is MDHEN and CDR2 is SYDVKM. Here the CDR3 DNA reads TGTGCCAGCAGTTTACCCTACAGGGGCGAGACCCAGTACTTC. Its protein product is CASSLPYRGETQYF.

The CDR3 bases are TGTGCCAGCAGCCCATATGGACAGGGGTTAGGTCAGCCCCAGCATTTT. This gives the protein CASSPYGQGLGQPQHF. The chain has TRBV5-4 and TRBJ1-5, with TRBD1 identical over 9 bases. V shed 4 bases, J shed 6 bases, and the junction held 11 bases outside the gene matches. The CDR3 has 16 residues. Looked up from germline, CDR1 is SGHNT and CDR2 is YYREEE (reference sequence). Filled out from reference TRBV5-4 and TRBJ1-5, the complete variable domain reads ETGVTQSPTHLIKTRGQQVTLRCSSQSGHNTVSWYQQALGQGPQFIFQYYREEENGRGNFPPRFSGLQFPNYSSELNVNALELDDSALYLCASSPYGQGLGQPQHFGDGTRLSIL.

This clone came up many times. The V call is TRBV7-9, the J call TRBJ1-5; D not resolved. The CDR3 runs 13 residues. Germline V lookup: CDR1 SEHNR, CDR2 FQNEAQ (reference sequence). With 5 bases removed from V and 2 bases from J, the gap between germline ends came to 7 bases. CDR3: CASSEQGNQPQHF. DNA for the CDR3: TGTGCCAGCAGCGAGCAGGGCAATCAGCCCCAGCATTTT.

This clone was observed a few times. V usage is TRBV10-2 and J usage is TRBJ2-7, with 8 nucleotides matching TRBD1. The CDR3 length is 14 residues. Unmatched junction bases numbered 7, after V lost 6 bases and J lost 3 bases. Germline CDR1 and CDR2: WSHSY and SAAADI. The CDR3 sequence: CASSVDRDGYEQYF. The CDR3 DNA sequence: TGCGCCAGCAGCGTGGACAGGGATGGCTACGAGCAGTACTTC.

This clone turned up a few times. This chain connects TRBV2 to TRBJ1-2; D not certain. Trimming took 4 bases from V and 8 from J, leaving 14 bases between them. The CDR3 is made up of 13 amino acids. The germline V gene encodes CDR1 SNHLY and CDR2 FYNNEI. The CDR3 DNA sequence: TGTGCCAGCAGTGGTGAGAGGGTGAAGGGCTACACCTTC. Translation gives CASSGERVKGYTF.

This clone was detected only a few times. The chain has TRBV5-6 and TRBJ2-5, with 11 bases matching TRBD2. This CDR3 comprises 17 residues. Trimming at V came to 2 bases and at J to 1 base, leaving 7 bases not matched to a gene. The V gene's germline CDR1 is SGHDT and CDR2 YYEEEE. CDR3: CASSLVTSGVFQETQYF. The DNA for the CDR3 is TGTGCCAGCAGCTTAGTGACTAGCGGGGTCTTCCAAGAGACCCAGTACTTC.

At least ten counts were recorded for this clone. The chain uses TRBV11-2 and TRBJ2-1; TRBD2 is a possible D gene (5 bases). CDR1 is SGHAT and CDR2 is FQNNGV in the germline V gene. The CDR3 is 15 residues long. V was cut by 5 bases and J by 10 bases, with 21 bases left in between. The DNA for the CDR3 is TGTGCCAGCAGCCAAGTAGCAATGGCCAGCGGAGAGCAGTTCTTC. This codes for CASSQVAMASGEQFF.

The sample holds a few counts of this clone. J is TRBJ1-2 and V is TRBV5-6; maybe TRBD1 (5 bases). This CDR3 comprises 12 residues. V was clipped by 4 bases and J by 8 bases, with 12 bases between them. Germline V lookup: CDR1 SGHDT, CDR2 YYEEEE. The CDR3 DNA sequence: TGTGCCAGCAGCGGGACTCGGATGGGCTACACCTTC. It specifies CASSGTRMGYTF.

This clone showed up just a few times. This chain connects TRBV7-9 to TRBJ1-5; 9 bases agree with TRBD1. The CDR3 runs 15 residues. V lost 1 base, J lost 7 bases, and 5 bases stayed unmatched. CDR1 is SEHNR and CDR2 is FQNEAQ in the germline V gene (reference sequence). The CDR3 DNA reads TGTGCCAGCAGCTTAGGGACAGGGGCTGGGCAGCCCCAGCATTTT. The encoded protein is CASSLGTGAGQPQHF.